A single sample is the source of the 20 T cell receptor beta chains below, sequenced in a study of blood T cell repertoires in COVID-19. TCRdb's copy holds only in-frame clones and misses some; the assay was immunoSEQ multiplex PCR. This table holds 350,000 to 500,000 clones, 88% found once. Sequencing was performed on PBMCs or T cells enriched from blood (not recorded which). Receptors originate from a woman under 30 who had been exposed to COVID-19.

CDR3 in DNA: TGTGCCAGCAGTTTTCCGTTGTATAGGACACACTTCTTCACAGATACGCAGTATTTT. This encodes CASSFPLYRTHFFTDTQYF. The chain employs TRBV28 and TRBJ2-3; D is perhaps TRBD1 (5 bases). CDR3 length: 19 amino acids. The germline gives CDR1 MDHEN, CDR2 SYDVKM. Trimming pared 3 bases from V and 2 bases from J, leaving 24 bases between.

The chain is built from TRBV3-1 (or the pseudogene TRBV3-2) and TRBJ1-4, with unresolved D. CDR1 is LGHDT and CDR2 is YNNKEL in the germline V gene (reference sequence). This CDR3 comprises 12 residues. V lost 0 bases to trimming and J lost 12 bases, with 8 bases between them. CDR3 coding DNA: TGTGCCAGCAGCCAAGAACCCGGTGAACTGTTTTTT. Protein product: CASSQEPGELFF.

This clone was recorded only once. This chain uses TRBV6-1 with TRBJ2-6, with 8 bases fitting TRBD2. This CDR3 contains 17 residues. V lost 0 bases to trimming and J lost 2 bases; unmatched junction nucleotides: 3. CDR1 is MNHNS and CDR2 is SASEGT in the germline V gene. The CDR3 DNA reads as TGTGCCAGCAGTGAAGCCGGGGGGGTGGCTGGGGCCAACGTCCTGACTTTC. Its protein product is CASSEAGGVAGANVLTF.

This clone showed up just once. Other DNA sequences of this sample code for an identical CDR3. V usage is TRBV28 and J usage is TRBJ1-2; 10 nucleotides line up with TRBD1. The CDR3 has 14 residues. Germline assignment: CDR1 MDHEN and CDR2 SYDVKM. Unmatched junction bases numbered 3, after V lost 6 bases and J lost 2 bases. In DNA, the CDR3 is TGTGCCAGCAGAGGACAGGGGGGAAACTATGGCTACACCTTC. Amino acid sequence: CASRGQGGNYGYTF.

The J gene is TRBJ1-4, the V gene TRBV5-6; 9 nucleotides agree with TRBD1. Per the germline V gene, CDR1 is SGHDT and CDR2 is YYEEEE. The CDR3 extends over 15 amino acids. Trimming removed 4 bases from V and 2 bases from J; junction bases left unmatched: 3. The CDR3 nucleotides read TGTGCCAGCAGCAGTACAGGGGGCACTAATGAAAAACTGTTTTTT. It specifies CASSSTGGTNEKLFF.

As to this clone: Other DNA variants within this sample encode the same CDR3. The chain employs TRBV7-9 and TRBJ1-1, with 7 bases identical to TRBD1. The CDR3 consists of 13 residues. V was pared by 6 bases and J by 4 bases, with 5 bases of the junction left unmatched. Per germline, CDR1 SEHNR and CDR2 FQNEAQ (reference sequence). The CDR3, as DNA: TGTGCCAGCAGTCCGACAGGGAGCACTGAAGCTTTCTTT. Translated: CASSPTGSTEAFF. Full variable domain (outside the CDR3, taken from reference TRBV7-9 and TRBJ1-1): DTGVSQNPRHKITKRGQNVTFRCDPISEHNRLYWYRQTLGQGPEFLTYFQNEAQLEKSRLLSDRFSAERPKGSFSTLEIQRTEQGDSAMYLCASSPTGSTEAFFGQGTRLTVV.

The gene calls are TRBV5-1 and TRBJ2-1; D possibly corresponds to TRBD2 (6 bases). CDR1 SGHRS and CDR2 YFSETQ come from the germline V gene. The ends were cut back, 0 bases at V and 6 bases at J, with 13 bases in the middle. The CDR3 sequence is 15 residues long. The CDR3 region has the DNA TGCGCCAGCAGCTTGGGGCGGGATCGGTCCAATGAGCAGTTCTTC. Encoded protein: CASSLGRDRSNEQFF.

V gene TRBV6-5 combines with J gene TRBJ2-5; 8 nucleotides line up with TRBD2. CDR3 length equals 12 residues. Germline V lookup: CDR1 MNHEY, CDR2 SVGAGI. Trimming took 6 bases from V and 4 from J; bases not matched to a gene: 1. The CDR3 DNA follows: TGTGCCAGCAGCGGACTAGCAGAGACCCAGTACTTC. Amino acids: CASSGLAETQYF.

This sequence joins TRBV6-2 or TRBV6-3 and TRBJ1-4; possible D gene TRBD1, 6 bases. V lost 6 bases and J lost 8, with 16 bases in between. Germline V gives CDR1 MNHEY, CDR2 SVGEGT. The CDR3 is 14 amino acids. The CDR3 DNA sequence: TGTGCCAGCAGCGCCGGGACATTCGAAGAAAAACTGTTTTTT. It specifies CASSAGTFEEKLFF.

In nucleotides, the CDR3 is TGTGCCAGCAGTCCGACGACAGGGAATCATGAAGCTTTCTTT. This translates into CASSPTTGNHEAFF. The rearrangement joins TRBV6-4 to TRBJ1-1; 7 bases are shared with TRBD1. The germline gives CDR1 MRHNA, CDR2 SNTAGT. This CDR3 comprises 14 residues. V lost 5 bases to trimming and J lost 7 bases; unmatched junction nucleotides: 10.

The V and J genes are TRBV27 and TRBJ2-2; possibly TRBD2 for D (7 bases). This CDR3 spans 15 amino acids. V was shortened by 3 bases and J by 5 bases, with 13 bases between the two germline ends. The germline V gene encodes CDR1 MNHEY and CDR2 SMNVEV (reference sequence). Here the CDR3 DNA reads TGTGCCAGCAGTTTGGGGGGGGCTCGAACCGGGGAGCTGTTTTTT. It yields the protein CASSLGGARTGELFF.

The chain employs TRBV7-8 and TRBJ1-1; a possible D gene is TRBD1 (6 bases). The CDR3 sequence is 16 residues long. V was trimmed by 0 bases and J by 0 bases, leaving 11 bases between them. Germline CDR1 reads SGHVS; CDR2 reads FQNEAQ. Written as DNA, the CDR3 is TGTGCCAGCAGCTTAGCGGGGGCAGGACTGAACACTGAAGCTTTCTTT. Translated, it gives CASSLAGAGLNTEAFF.

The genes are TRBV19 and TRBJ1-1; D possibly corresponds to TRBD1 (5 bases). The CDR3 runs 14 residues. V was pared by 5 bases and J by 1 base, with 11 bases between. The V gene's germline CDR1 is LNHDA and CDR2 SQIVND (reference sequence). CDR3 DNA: TGTGCCAGTAGTCCCCGGACAAAGAACACTGAAGCTTTCTTT. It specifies CASSPRTKNTEAFF.

The DNA for the CDR3 is TGTGCCAGCAGCTATGGACAGGGCGAGCAGTACTTC. Protein product: CASSYGQGEQYF. The chain links TRBV7-9 to TRBJ2-7; 8 bases are a match to TRBD1. The CDR3 has 12 residues. V shed 4 bases and J 6 bases; nucleotides not matched to a gene: 2. CDR1 is SEHNR, CDR2 FQNEAQ, per germline (reference sequence).

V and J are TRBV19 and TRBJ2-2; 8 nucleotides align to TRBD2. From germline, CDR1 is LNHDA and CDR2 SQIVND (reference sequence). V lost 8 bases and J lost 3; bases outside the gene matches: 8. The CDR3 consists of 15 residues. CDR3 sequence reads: CASDHSGMDTGELFF. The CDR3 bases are TGTGCCAGTGATCATAGCGGGATGGACACCGGGGAGCTGTTTTTT.

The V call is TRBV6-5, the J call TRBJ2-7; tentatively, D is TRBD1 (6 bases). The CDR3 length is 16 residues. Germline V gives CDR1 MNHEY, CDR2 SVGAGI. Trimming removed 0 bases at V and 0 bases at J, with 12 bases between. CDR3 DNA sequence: TGTGCCAGCAGTTACTCGACTCCGACAGGCTCCTACGAGCAGTACTTC. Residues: CASSYSTPTGSYEQYF.

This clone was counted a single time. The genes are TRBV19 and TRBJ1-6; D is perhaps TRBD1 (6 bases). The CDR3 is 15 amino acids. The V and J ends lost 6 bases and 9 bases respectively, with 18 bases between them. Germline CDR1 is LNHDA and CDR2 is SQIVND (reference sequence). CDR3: CASSLSSGGRSPLHF. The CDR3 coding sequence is TGTGCCAGTAGCCTGTCTTCCGGGGGGCGTTCACCCCTCCACTTT.

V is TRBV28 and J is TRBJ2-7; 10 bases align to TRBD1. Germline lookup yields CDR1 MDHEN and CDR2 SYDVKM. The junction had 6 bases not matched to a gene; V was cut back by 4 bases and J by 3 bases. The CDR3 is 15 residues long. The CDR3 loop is CASSSGQGILYEQYF. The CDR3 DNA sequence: TGTGCCAGCAGTTCGGGACAGGGGATTCTCTACGAGCAGTACTTC.

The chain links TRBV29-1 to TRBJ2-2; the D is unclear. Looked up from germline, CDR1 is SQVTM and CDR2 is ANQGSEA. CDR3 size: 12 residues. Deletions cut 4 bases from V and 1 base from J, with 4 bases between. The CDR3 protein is CSVVRNTGELFF. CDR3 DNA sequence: TGCAGCGTTGTCCGGAACACCGGGGAGCTGTTTTTT.

CDR3 residues: CASSLGLYYEQYF. CDR3 sequence (DNA): TGTGCCAGCAGCTTAGGACTCTACTACGAGCAGTACTTC. The chain uses TRBV11-3 and TRBJ2-7; D gene uncertain. The ends were cut back, 1 base at V and 3 bases at J, with 7 bases in the middle. The germline V gene has CDR1 SGHNT and CDR2 YENEEA. The CDR3 loop spans 13 amino acids.